What follows describes a single T cell receptor (beta chain). Its antigen remains unknown. After removal of 5 bases from V and 3 bases from J, the junction contained 4 bases not matched to a gene. Germline V gene lookup returns CDR1 MNHEY and CDR2 SVGAGI. The CDR3 is 14 residues long. These data come from a study of cytomegalovirus exposure and HLA in healthy donors. Study-wide points: The study found most TCR sequences rare, yet found some public TCRs in many donors. Across donors, sequencing depth was assumed by presence/absence analyses to be roughly uniform. Using a false discovery rate of 0.05, a later analysis showed that 16,951 TCR beta sequences were associated with HLA alleles. Based on reports, TCR beta sequences accurately predicted HLA-A and HLA-B alleles for most subjects.

PCR primers comprised 60 Vbeta and 13 Jbeta primers. Clones were sequenced by immunoSEQ multiplex PCR, and TCRdb holds only the in-frame ones, with some missing. Of about 160,000 clones listed, 70% to 85% are singletons. This chain links TRBV6-5 with TRBJ2-4, with 7 bases fitting TRBD1. The sequence was collected from a male donor in good health and CMV-seronegative. Material for sequencing was PBMCs. CDR3 loop: CASSVRDSKNIQYF. The DNA for the CDR3 is TGTGCCAGCAGTGTACGGGACAGCAAAAACATTCAGTACTTC.